The sample holds a few counts of the clone carrying this T cell receptor (beta chain). Germline trimming cut 4 bases from V and 2 bases from J; bases unmatched to any gene: 1. Germline V gene sequence: CDR1 LNHDA, CDR2 SQIVND (reference sequence). The CDR3 loop spans 13 amino acids. TCRdb re-derived calls from the RACE reads in MiXCR, one entry per CDR3 protein. The repertoire holds under 85,000 distinct CDR3 sequences, with 10% as singletons. The sample is drawn from a study of human T cells and chemical hapten exposure. Time point denoted: patch test 1, 2 weeks after DPC sensitization. Treatment denoted: therapeutic diphenylcyclopropenone sensitization with weekly scalp DPC.

The J gene is TRBJ1-2, the V gene TRBV19; 7 nucleotides line up with TRBD1. The clonotype originates from a woman between 45 and 65 years old with alopecia areata. Some clones in this sample may be carry-over from other donors' samples. The sample here was whole blood, taken in connection with sensitization to the hapten diphenylcyclopropenone (DPC). The CDR3 reads CASSTRGNYGYTF. The CDR3, as DNA: TGTGCCAGTAGTACCAGGGGGAACTATGGCTACACCTTC.